This TCR beta chain was identified during a study of Ad26.COV2.S vaccination and SARS-CoV-2 variants. Germline V gives CDR1 KGHSH, CDR2 LQKENI. This CDR3 has 14 amino acids. The germline V and J ends were trimmed by 3 bases and 0 bases, with 9 bases remaining between them. Treatment here: 15 to 20 received Ad26.COV2.S at low or high dose, single or two shots; several received placebo; per-sample allocation not given. Specimens were obtained on day 63 following the first vaccine or placebo injection. An adult aged 18-55 years in Boston served as the donor. Ad26 vector vaccine expressed Wuhan-strain SARS-CoV-2 spike. Method: immunoSEQ multiplex PCR; TCRdb's copy keeps in-frame clones and lacks some. The sample yields some 410,000 clones, about 92% seen once.

This sequence originates from a person aged 18-65 years who received the Ad26.COV2.S COVID-19 vaccine or a placebo. The sample consisted of peripheral blood, taken in a trial of Ad26.COV2.S vaccine versus placebo. The J gene is TRBJ2-7, the V gene TRBV18, with D tentatively TRBD1 or TRBD2 (6 bases each). In nucleotides, the CDR3 is TGTGCCAGCTCACCCGGGGGCCTCTCCTACGAGCAGTACTTC. It codes for CASSPGGLSYEQYF.